The subject of this entry is one T cell receptor beta chain. Its antigen remains unknown. The record originates from a study of OX40 agonist ivuxolimab in advanced cancers. General observations from the study: The study found among the lowest clonal expansion in partial responders at 0.1-3.0 mg/kg.

The germline CDR1 and CDR2 sequences are SNHLY and FYNNEI. Trimming cost V 7 bases and J 3 bases, with 10 bases left between them. The CDR3 loop spans 13 amino acids. Repertoires were generated with immunoSEQ multiplex PCR, while TCRdb's copy carries only in-frame clones and drops some. The sample lists tens of thousands of clones, roughly three quarters occurring once. This sequence joins TRBV2 and TRBJ1-5; D is undetermined. Specimen: CD4+ or CD8+ T cells sorted from blood, collected in a trial of the OX40 agonist ivuxolimab. The receptor's source is an adult with an advanced solid tumor such as melanoma, head and neck, liver or kidney cancer. The CDR3 sequence: CASMVGYNQPQHF. CDR3 sequence (DNA): TGTGCCAGCATGGTGGGTTACAATCAGCCCCAGCATTTT.